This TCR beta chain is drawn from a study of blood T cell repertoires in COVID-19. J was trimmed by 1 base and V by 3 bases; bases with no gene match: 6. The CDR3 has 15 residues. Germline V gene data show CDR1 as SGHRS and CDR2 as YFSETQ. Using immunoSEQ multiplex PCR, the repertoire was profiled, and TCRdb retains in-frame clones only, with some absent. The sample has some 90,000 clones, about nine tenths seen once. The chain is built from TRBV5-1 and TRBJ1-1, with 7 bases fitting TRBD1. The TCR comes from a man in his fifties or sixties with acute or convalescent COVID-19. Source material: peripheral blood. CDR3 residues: CASSSTGPRNTEAFF. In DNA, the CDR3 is TGCGCCAGCAGCTCGACAGGGCCCAGGAACACTGAAGCTTTCTTT.